Shown below are 9 T cell receptor beta chains from a single sample sequenced in a study of blood T cell repertoires in COVID-19. Generated by immunoSEQ multiplex PCR, the TCRdb table keeps only in-frame clones and is missing some. The sample consists of 300,000 to 350,000 clones, roughly 90% of them appearing once. Material: peripheral blood. All receptors come from a man between 25 and 39 years old with COVID-19, enrolled during active disease.

J is TRBJ2-6 and V is TRBV4-3; TRBD1 matches at 8 bases. Trimming removed 4 bases from V and 1 base from J; junction bases left unmatched: 9. CDR1 and CDR2 (germline): LGHNA, YSLEER. The CDR3 is 18 amino acids. This CDR3 is CASSPGGQGASGANVLTF. The CDR3 DNA is TGCGCCAGCAGCCCAGGAGGTCAGGGGGCATCTGGGGCCAACGTCCTGACTTTC.

V gene TRBV11-2 combines with J gene TRBJ2-2; D possibly corresponds to TRBD1 (6 bases). The CDR3 totals 16 residues. Germline V gene data show CDR1 as SGHAT and CDR2 as FQNNGV. V lost 5 bases and J lost 1, with 14 bases in between. The CDR3 bases are TGTGCCAGCAGCCCGCAGACAGGTCTGAACACCGGGGAGCTGTTTTTT. This codes for CASSPQTGLNTGELFF.

The V call is TRBV24-1, the J call TRBJ2-2; D remains unclear. This CDR3 spans 16 amino acids. Trimming shortened V by 4 bases and J by 4 bases, and 15 bases separated the two germline ends. Germline values: CDR1 KGHDR, CDR2 SFDVKD. This CDR3 reads CATSEASGSGTGELFF. CDR3 nucleotide sequence: TGTGCCACCAGTGAAGCGAGTGGTTCGGGCACCGGGGAGCTGTTTTTT.

The V and J genes are TRBV28 and TRBJ2-4, with TRBD1 as a possible D gene (6 bases). Per the germline V gene, CDR1 is MDHEN and CDR2 is SYDVKM. The length of the CDR3 is 15 residues. V was shortened by 5 bases and J by 6 bases, with 17 bases between the two germline ends. The CDR3 nucleotides read TGTGCCAGCAGTCCCCAGGGGACCTACCGAAACATTCAGTACTTC. Translating it yields CASSPQGTYRNIQYF.

The chain combines TRBV5-1 with TRBJ2-5, with 11 bases identical to TRBD2. Germline V CDR1 and CDR2: SGHRS, YFSETQ. The ends lost 3 bases at V and 5 bases at J; junction bases unmatched: 6. This CDR3 contains 15 residues. In DNA, the CDR3 is TGCGCCAGCAGCTCTATAGCGGGAGGGCACGAGACCCAGTACTTC. Amino acid sequence: CASSSIAGGHETQYF.

This chain connects TRBV5-1 to TRBJ2-1, with 14 bases that match TRBD2. Germline V gene data show CDR1 as SGHRS and CDR2 as YFSETQ. After removal of 4 bases from V and 6 bases from J, the junction contained 6 bases not matched to a gene. The CDR3 extends over 16 amino acids. Here the CDR3 DNA reads TGCGCCAGCAGCCCTCCGGGACTAGCGGGAGTCAATGAGCAGTTCTTC. This gives the protein CASSPPGLAGVNEQFF.

This clone came up a few times. The V and J genes are TRBV7-9 and TRBJ1-1; D is undetermined. V lost 5 bases and J 2 bases, leaving 12 bases between the germline ends. The CDR3 totals 14 residues. Germline V lookup: CDR1 SEHNR, CDR2 FQNEAQ (reference sequence). The CDR3 spells CASSARRINTEAFF. CDR3 DNA sequence: TGTGCCAGCAGCGCGCGGAGAATCAACACTGAAGCTTTCTTT. Full variable domain (outside the CDR3, taken from reference TRBV7-9 and TRBJ1-1): DTGVSQNPRHKITKRGQNVTFRCDPISEHNRLYWYRQTLGQGPEFLTYFQNEAQLEKSRLLSDRFSAERPKGSFSTLEIQRTEQGDSAMYLCASSARRINTEAFFGQGTRLTVV.

This clone is a singleton in its sample. The chain has TRBV30 and TRBJ1-5; D ambiguous. The germline V gene has CDR1 GTSNPN and CDR2 SVGIG (reference sequence). The CDR3 consists of 13 residues. Trimming stripped 2 bases from V and 5 bases from J, with 10 bases between. The CDR3 loop is CAWSWSDYQPQHF. The CDR3 DNA is TGTGCCTGGAGTTGGTCAGACTATCAGCCCCAGCATTTT. The complete variable domain, with remaining parts taken from reference TRBV30 and TRBJ1-5, reads SQTIHQWPATLVQPVGSPLSLECTVEGTSNPNLYWYRQAAGRGLQLLFYSVGIGQISSEVPQNLSASRPQDRQFILSSKKLLLSDSGFYLCAWSWSDYQPQHFGDGTRLSIL.

The chain couples TRBV20-1 to TRBJ2-3; a possible D gene is TRBD2 (6 bases). The CDR3 extends over 18 amino acids. Deletions cut 3 bases from V and 0 bases from J, with 22 bases between. Germline lookup yields CDR1 DFQATT and CDR2 SNEGSKA (reference sequence). The CDR3 sequence is CSASRSGWWGTSTDTQYF. The CDR3, as DNA: TGCAGTGCTAGTCGGTCCGGGTGGTGGGGGACTAGCACAGATACGCAGTATTTT.